These 20 T cell receptor beta chains were all obtained from the same sample, sequenced in a study of CD8 T cells in Susac syndrome. An amount of RNA that ranged from 0.5 to 1 ug was reverse transcribed with random hexamers. TCRdb reanalysed the immunoSEQ multiplex PCR reads using MiXCR and keeps one entry per CDR3 protein. The profile covers roughly 180,000 distinct CDR3 sequences, with approximately 94% appearing a single time and about 0.1% taken by the ten largest. The material sequenced was CD4+ T cells from PBMCs. The receptors originated from a human donor in good health.

The rearrangement joins TRBV7-9 to TRBJ1-1, with D uncertain. The V gene's germline CDR1 is SEHNR and CDR2 FQNEAQ (reference sequence). The length of the CDR3 is 13 residues. V lost 5 bases and J 2 bases, leaving 9 bases between the germline ends. The CDR3 bases are TGTGCCAGCAGCGACGGATCTAACACTGAAGCTTTCTTT. It is translated as CASSDGSNTEAFF.

J is TRBJ2-1 and V is TRBV2; D is undetermined. This CDR3 is 10 amino acids long. Trimming pared 3 bases from V and 12 bases from J, leaving 6 bases between. Germline assignment: CDR1 SNHLY and CDR2 FYNNEI. CDR3 coding DNA: TGTGCCAGCAGTGAGACACGGCAGTTCTTC. Translating it yields CASSETRQFF. Using reference TRBV2 and TRBJ2-1 for the parts outside the CDR3, the full variable domain is EPEVTQTPSHQVTQMGQEVILRCVPISNHLYFYWYRQILGQKVEFLVSFYNNEISEKSEIFDDQFSVERPDGSNFTLKIRSTKLEDSAMYFCASSETRQFFGPGTRLTVL.

The chain recombines TRBV28 with TRBJ2-3; the match to TRBD1 covers 10 bases. V dropped 6 bases and J dropped 6; count of bases not matched to a gene: 6. The CDR3 sequence is 14 residues long. CDR1 and CDR2 from the germline V gene are MDHEN and SYDVKM. In nucleotides, the CDR3 is TGTGCCAGCAGCCCGACAGGGGGCAGGGATACGCAGTATTTT. This sequence encodes CASSPTGGRDTQYF.

This chain links TRBV25-1 with TRBJ2-5, with D unresolved. Trimming shortened V by 3 bases and J by 1 base, and 12 bases separated the two germline ends. Germline V lookup: CDR1 MGHDK, CDR2 SYGVNS. CDR3 size: 15 residues. CDR3 coding DNA: TGTGCCAGCAGTGACGGTCTAGGAACCCAAGAGACCCAGTACTTC. Its translation is CASSDGLGTQETQYF.

This sequence joins TRBV15 and TRBJ2-7, with TRBD1 identical over 8 bases. The trim removed 3 bases at V and 6 bases at J, leaving 7 bases unmatched. The CDR3 runs 14 residues. Germline-derived CDR1 and CDR2 are LNHNV and YYDKDF (reference sequence). CDR3 coding DNA: TGTGCCACCAGCAGGGACAGGGCTGGGGTCGAGCAGTACTTC. As protein: CATSRDRAGVEQYF.

The chain uses TRBV27 and TRBJ2-7; a possible D gene is TRBD2 (5 bases). V lost 2 bases and J lost 9, with 20 bases in between. Germline V lookup: CDR1 MNHEY, CDR2 SMNVEV (reference sequence). There are 15 residues in the CDR3. The CDR3 DNA reads TGTGCCAGCAGTTTAAATACCGATGGACTTACGAGGCAGTACTTC. Amino acids: CASSLNTDGLTRQYF.

V usage is TRBV6-5 and J usage is TRBJ1-2; D is uncertain. This CDR3 comprises 12 residues. The V end was cut by 2 bases, the J end by 4 bases, with 5 bases between. CDR1 and CDR2 (germline): MNHEY, SVGAGI. The CDR3, as DNA: TGTGCCAGCAGTTACCCTGGCTATGGCTACACCTTC. This translates into CASSYPGYGYTF.

The chain employs TRBV7-9 and TRBJ2-7; TRBD1 aligns across 11 bases. The junction had 5 bases not matched to a gene; V was cut back by 6 bases and J by 1 base. The germline CDR1 and CDR2 sequences are SEHNR and FQNEAQ (reference sequence). The CDR3 is made up of 15 amino acids. This CDR3 reads CASRGRDRGSYEQYF. For the CDR3, the DNA is TGTGCCAGCAGGGGCCGGGACAGGGGGTCCTACGAGCAGTACTTC. Supplemented by reference TRBV7-9 and TRBJ2-7, the full variable domain reads DTGVSQNPRHKITKRGQNVTFRCDPISEHNRLYWYRQTLGQGPEFLTYFQNEAQLEKSRLLSDRFSAERPKGSFSTLEIQRTEQGDSAMYLCASRGRDRGSYEQYFGPGTRLTVT.

The chain carries TRBV20-1 and TRBJ2-2; D gene ambiguous. V was shortened by 5 bases and J by 2 bases, with 9 bases between the two germline ends. CDR1 DFQATT and CDR2 SNEGSKA come from the germline V gene (reference sequence). The CDR3 is made up of 13 amino acids. The CDR3 region is CSALLLNTGELFF. The CDR3 coding sequence is TGCAGTGCTTTATTACTCAACACCGGGGAGCTGTTTTTT.

The V gene is TRBV20-1, the J gene TRBJ2-2; maybe TRBD2 (6 bases). The germline gives CDR1 DFQATT, CDR2 SNEGSKA (reference sequence). CDR3 length equals 14 residues. The V end lost 0 bases, the J end lost 6 bases, and 11 bases lay between the germline ends. CDR3: CSARDGRRAGELFF. DNA for the CDR3: TGCAGTGCTAGAGACGGGAGACGTGCCGGGGAGCTGTTTTTT.

This sequence joins TRBV14 and TRBJ2-3; D ambiguous. The ends were cut back, 4 bases at V and 3 bases at J, with 17 bases in the middle. Germline assignment: CDR1 SGHDN and CDR2 FVKESK. This CDR3 spans 16 amino acids. CDR3: CASSPLLGIRTDTQYF. The CDR3 bases are TGTGCCAGCAGCCCCCTCTTGGGGATTCGAACAGATACGCAGTATTTT.

The V gene is TRBV7-9, the J gene TRBJ2-4; 7 bases line up with TRBD2. The V gene's germline CDR1 is SEHNR and CDR2 FQNEAQ (reference sequence). The V gene end was trimmed by 8 bases and the J gene end by 5 bases; junction bases not matched to a gene: 3. This CDR3 comprises 12 residues. Written as DNA, the CDR3 is TGTGCCAGCGGACTAGTCGAAAACATTCAGTACTTC. Amino acid sequence: CASGLVENIQYF.

The CDR3, as DNA: TGCAGCGTTGGGGGGGCGGACCAAGAGACCCAGTACTTC. Translating it yields CSVGGADQETQYF. This chain uses TRBV29-1 with TRBJ2-5; D possibly uses TRBD1 or TRBD2 (6 bases each). The length of the CDR3 is 13 residues. V lost 4 bases to trimming and J lost 0 bases, with 9 bases between them. The V gene's germline CDR1 is SQVTM and CDR2 ANQGSEA.

The J gene is TRBJ2-7, the V gene TRBV5-1; D call uncertain. Germline CDR1 reads SGHRS; CDR2 reads YFSETQ. CDR3 length equals 13 residues. The V end was cut by 0 bases, the J end by 2 bases, with 6 bases between. Here the CDR3 reads CASSLEGPYEQYF. CDR3 in DNA: TGCGCCAGCAGCTTGGAGGGCCCCTACGAGCAGTACTTC.

V is TRBV29-1 and J is TRBJ2-3; D not resolved. The CDR3 spans 13 residues. Trimming cost V 1 base and J 2 bases, with 7 bases left between them. Germline lookup yields CDR1 SQVTM and CDR2 ANQGSEA. This CDR3 reads CSVEVQYTDTQYF. The CDR3 DNA reads TGCAGCGTTGAAGTGCAATACACAGATACGCAGTATTTT.

V usage is TRBV20-1 and J usage is TRBJ1-5, with 9 bases fitting TRBD1. Trimming at V came to 2 bases and at J to 2 bases, leaving 7 bases not matched to a gene. The CDR3 contains 16 residues. Germline lookup yields CDR1 DFQATT and CDR2 SNEGSKA (reference sequence). This CDR3 is CSARQGRTGGNQPQHF. CDR3 sequence (DNA): TGCAGTGCTAGACAGGGTCGGACAGGGGGCAATCAGCCCCAGCATTTT.

The chain recombines TRBV20-1 with TRBJ2-1; 7 nucleotides match TRBD1. Germline V gives CDR1 DFQATT, CDR2 SNEGSKA (reference sequence). The CDR3 consists of 15 residues. The J segment lost 7 bases and the V segment lost 3 bases, leaving 12 bases of the junction unmatched. CDR3 sequence: CSASRIDRVRNEQFF. CDR3 in DNA: TGCAGTGCTAGTCGGATTGACAGGGTTAGGAATGAGCAGTTCTTC.

The genes are TRBV29-1 and TRBJ2-7; D may be TRBD1 or TRBD2 (5 bases each). Germline V lookup: CDR1 SQVTM, CDR2 ANQGSEA. V was clipped by 7 bases and J by 7 bases, with 17 bases between them. The CDR3 has 12 amino acids. The CDR3 sequence is CSAGRLFGEQYF. The DNA of the CDR3 is TGCAGCGCGGGACGGCTCTTCGGAGAGCAGTACTTC.

The chain carries TRBV15 and TRBJ2-2; 14 bases match TRBD2. The CDR3 totals 17 residues. Germline V lookup: CDR1 LNHNV, CDR2 YYDKDF (reference sequence). V was clipped by 3 bases and J by 5 bases; unmatched bases: 5. CDR3 nucleotide sequence: TGTGCCACCAGCAGGCCCGGGACTAGCGGGAGAACCGGGGAGCTGTTTTTT. Amino acid sequence: CATSRPGTSGRTGELFF.

This chain connects TRBV7-3 to TRBJ2-1, with D tentatively TRBD2 (6 bases). Trimming shortened V by 5 bases and J by 0 bases, and 11 bases separated the two germline ends. From germline, CDR1 is SGHTA and CDR2 FQGTGA. The CDR3 is 15 amino acids. CDR3 in amino acids: CASSPEGFSYNEQFF. In nucleotides, the CDR3 is TGTGCCAGCAGCCCGGAGGGGTTCTCCTACAATGAGCAGTTCTTC.